The 21 T cell receptor beta chains in this list originate from one sample, sequenced in a study of tissue T cells after allogeneic stem cell transplantation. The protocol was immunoSEQ multiplex PCR, while the TCRdb copy is restricted to in-frame clones and leaves out a portion. Of 5,000 to 7,500 clones in the sample, around 48% were seen once. Time point of the sample: mouse harvest day 14 after allogeneic transplant. Tail vein injection delivered 10^7 T-cell-depleted bone marrow cells and 10^6 splenic CD5+ T cells. The sequenced material came from gut tissue. The origin of the receptors is a female BALB/c mouse given C57BL/6 T cells with graft-versus-host disease after an allogeneic hematopoietic cell transplant.

Comments on this clone: The gene names here belong to mouse. The sequenced fragment ends 1 residue before the CDR3 boundary, so the rest is inferred from the germline J gene. The J gene is TRBJ2-5, the V gene TRBV26, with a possible D match to TRBD1 (6 bases). The CDR3 extends over 13 amino acids. Trimming left V 2 bases short and J 4 bases short, with 7 bases between. Germline CDR1 reads KGHPV; CDR2 reads FQNQEV (reference sequence). The CDR3 loop reads CASSLNREDTQYF. The CDR3 bases that were read are TGTGCCAGCAGTCTGAACAGGGAAGACACCCAGTAC.

Concerning this clone: The genes and germline here are from mouse. From the germline J gene comes the end of the CDR3, since the read stops 1 residue before it. V is TRBV1 and J is TRBJ1-3; D is unresolved. The germline V gene has CDR1 NSQYPW and CDR2 LRSPGD (reference sequence). V was clipped by 0 bases and J by 0 bases, with 0 bases between them. The CDR3 is 13 residues long. The sequenced CDR3 bases are TGCACCTGCAGTGCAGATTCTGGAAATACGCTCTAT. Residues: CTCSADSGNTLY. The whole CDR3 region reads CTCSADSGNTLYF.

Worth noting for this clone: Gene names are mouse gene names. The read gets to within 1 residue of the CDR3 end, and the germline J gene fills in the rest. The chain is built from TRBV3 and TRBJ2-2; 8 bases are a match to TRBD2. The CDR3 length is 15 residues. Germline loops: CDR1 SNHLY, CDR2 FYNGKV (reference sequence). With V trimmed by 0 bases and J by 3 bases, 0 bases remained unmatched. The CDR3 protein is CASSLAWGDTGQLYF. The sequenced CDR3 bases are TGTGCCAGCAGCTTAGCCTGGGGGGACACCGGGCAGCTCTAC.

This clone was observed a few times. Each gene name is a mouse one. The observed sequence ends 1 residue before the CDR3 terminus, with the missing tail filled in from the germline J gene. The genes are TRBV24 and TRBJ1-5; 7 nucleotides align to TRBD1. Germline CDR1 is KGHTA and CDR2 is FRNEEI. After removal of 1 base from V and 0 bases from J, the junction contained 15 bases not matched to a gene. The CDR3 runs to 20 residues. CDR3 DNA (partial): TGTGCCAGCAGTCTGTGCCACGACAGGGAGAGGGACCATAACAACCAGGCTCCGCTT. Residues: CASSLCHDRERDHNNQAPL. The full-length CDR3 reads as CASSLCHDRERDHNNQAPLF.

Of note for this clone: Genes and germline come from the mouse. The read falls 1 residue short of the CDR3 end, and the missing part is taken from the germline J gene. The chain couples TRBV13-1 to TRBJ1-3; D might be TRBD1 (5 bases). Germline V gives CDR1 NSHNY, CDR2 SYGAGN. V was shortened by 3 bases and J by 0 bases, with 7 bases between the two germline ends. The CDR3 has 14 residues. CDR3 protein: CASSGQISGNTLYF. The CDR3 DNA, read in part, is TGTGCCAGCAGTGGACAGATTTCTGGAAATACGCTCTAT.

Notes on this clone: The gene names here belong to mouse. The read terminates 1 residue ahead of where the CDR3 ends, so the germline J gene completes it. This chain uses TRBV26 with TRBJ1-1; D is uncertain. This CDR3 comprises 11 residues. Germline CDR1 KGHPV, CDR2 FQNQEV (reference sequence). With 2 bases removed from V and 6 bases from J, the gap between germline ends came to 4 bases. The DNA read from the CDR3 is TGTGCCAGCAGTCTGAGAGCAGAAGTCTTC. As protein: CASSLRAEVF. The entire CDR3 sequence reads CASSLRAEVFF.

A remark on this clone: The genes are named according to mouse. The read terminates 1 residue before the CDR3 end, so the remaining end is supplied by the germline J gene. The chain is built from TRBV26 and TRBJ2-2; 7 nucleotides agree with TRBD2. The V gene end was trimmed by 2 bases and the J gene end by 0 bases; junction bases not matched to a gene: 3. The CDR3 consists of 16 residues. Germline lookup yields CDR1 KGHPV and CDR2 FQNQEV (reference sequence). The sequenced part of the CDR3 DNA is TGTGCCAGCAGTCTGACTGGGGCCTCAAACACCGGGCAGCTCTAC. It yields the protein CASSLTGASNTGQLY. The CDR3, in full, reads CASSLTGASNTGQLYF.

Remarks on this clone: Germline and genes: mouse. The read falls 1 residue short of the CDR3 end, and the missing part is taken from the germline J gene. The chain has TRBV26 and TRBJ1-4; D is unresolved. V lost 0 bases and J lost 3, with 8 bases in between. Per germline, CDR1 KGHPV and CDR2 FQNQEV (reference sequence). The CDR3 runs 15 residues. Incomplete CDR3 DNA: TGTGCCAGCAGTCTGTCAGGGAAGGCCAACGAAAGATTATTT. It translates to CASSLSGKANERLF. The CDR3, in full, reads CASSLSGKANERLFF.

As for this clone: The gene names here belong to mouse. Read sequence stops 1 residue before the CDR3 end, and the germline J gene provides the missing end. The V call is TRBV12-2, the J call TRBJ2-7, with D unresolved. Deletions cut 6 bases from V and 3 bases from J, with 11 bases between. The CDR3 runs 12 residues. Germline lookup yields CDR1 SGHLS and CDR2 HYDKME. The CDR3 loop is CASSDAIYEQYF. Incomplete CDR3 DNA: TGTGCCAGCAGTGATGCGATCTATGAACAGTAC.

About this clone itself: Gene names are the mouse ones. Read data end 1 residue before the CDR3 end; the end is taken from the germline J gene. The V and J genes are TRBV12-2 and TRBJ2-5, with 11 bases aligning to TRBD2. V trimming: 0 bases; J trimming: 0 bases; junction bases outside the gene matches: 1. This CDR3 is 16 amino acids long. The germline V gene encodes CDR1 SGHLS and CDR2 HYDKME. The CDR3 is CASSLGTGGNQDTQYF. Incomplete CDR3 DNA: TGTGCCAGCTCTCTCGGGACTGGGGGTAACCAAGACACCCAGTAC.

On this clone: Mouse gene names apply. The read gets to within 1 residue of the CDR3 end, and the germline J gene fills in the rest. The chain employs TRBV16 and TRBJ1-3; no clear D. This CDR3 region has 13 residues. With 5 bases removed from V and 0 bases from J, the gap between germline ends came to 5 bases. The germline V gene encodes CDR1 SGHSA and CDR2 FRNQAP. The sequenced CDR3 bases are TGTGCAAGCAGCCCTACTTCTGGAAATACGCTCTAT. This encodes CASSPTSGNTLY. The full CDR3 protein is CASSPTSGNTLYF.

This clone was seen only once. Germline and genes here are mouse. The read halts 1 residue ahead of the CDR3 end, with the missing end drawn from the germline J gene. The chain couples TRBV3 to TRBJ2-7, with 7 bases lining up with TRBD1. Germline CDR1 reads SNHLY; CDR2 reads FYNGKV (reference sequence). This CDR3 has 12 residues. The J segment lost 5 bases and the V segment lost 5 bases, leaving 3 bases of the junction unmatched. CDR3 sequence: CASSPRGNEQYF. The sequenced part of the CDR3 DNA is TGTGCCAGCAGCCCCAGGGGGAATGAACAGTAC.

This clone is large by share. The genes are named according to mouse. Read coverage stops 1 residue before the CDR3 terminus; the germline J gene supplies the remainder. V is TRBV13-3 and J is TRBJ2-2; 10 positions match TRBD2. This CDR3 spans 16 amino acids. V trimming: 3 bases; J trimming: 0 bases; junction bases outside the gene matches: 2. Looked up from germline, CDR1 is NNHDY and CDR2 is SYVADS. The CDR3 DNA, read in part, is TGTGCCAGCAGTGGGGGGACTGGGGCAAACACCGGGCAGCTCTAC. Residues: CASSGGTGANTGQLY. The whole CDR3 is CASSGGTGANTGQLYF.

Worth noting for this clone: The gene names given are mouse names. The read terminates 1 residue before the CDR3 end, so the remaining end is supplied by the germline J gene. V and J are TRBV26 and TRBJ1-6; 8 positions agree with TRBD1. TRBJ1-6 is sorted into the ORF group, with uncertain function. The CDR3 spans 14 residues. J gave up 8 bases and V 4 bases, and 4 bases lay outside the gene matches. Germline CDR1 is KGHPV and CDR2 is FQNQEV (reference sequence). CDR3 sequence: CASSRTGGDSPLYF. Partial CDR3 DNA: TGTGCCAGCAGTCGCACAGGGGGGGATTCGCCCCTCTAC.

Comments on this clone: The gene symbols are mouse symbols. The CDR3 end falls 1 residue outside the read, so it is completed with the germline J gene. The chain recombines TRBV31 with TRBJ2-4; D is ambiguous. The germline V and J ends were trimmed by 3 bases and 4 bases, with 2 bases remaining between them. This CDR3 contains 10 residues. CDR1 GKSSPN and CDR2 SITVG come from the germline V gene. The CDR3 DNA, read in part, is TGTGCCTGGAGGGAAAACACCTTGTAC. The encoded protein is CAWRENTLY. In full, the CDR3 reads CAWRENTLYF. The full variable domain, rest sourced from reference TRBV31 and TRBJ2-4, is AQTIHQWPVAEIKAVGSPLSLGCTIKGKSSPNLYWYWQATGGTLQQLFYSITVGQVESVVQLNLSASRPKDDQFILSTEKLLLSHSGFYLCAWRENTLYFGAGTRLSVL.

On this clone: Gene names refer to mouse genes. The read terminates 1 residue before the CDR3 end, so the remaining end is supplied by the germline J gene. This rearrangement joins TRBV26 to TRBJ2-5; no firm D call. Looked up from germline, CDR1 is KGHPV and CDR2 is FQNQEV (reference sequence). This CDR3 has 13 amino acids. Trimming removed 2 bases at V and 6 bases at J, with 9 bases between. The part of the CDR3 DNA that was read is TGTGCCAGCAGTCTGGGGAGGAGGGACACCCAGTAC. This sequence encodes CASSLGRRDTQY. The entire CDR3 reads CASSLGRRDTQYF.

This clone is large within its sample. Mouse names are used for the genes. The DNA read from the CDR3 is TGTGCCAGCAGTCCCGGGACTGGGGGGGTTCAAAACACCTTGTAC. Translation: CASSPGTGGVQNTLY. The whole CDR3 protein is CASSPGTGGVQNTLYF. The chain combines TRBV13-3 with TRBJ2-4; 13 bases match TRBD2. The read gets to within 1 residue of the CDR3 end, and the germline J gene fills in the rest. The length of the CDR3 is 16 residues. Germline assignment: CDR1 NNHDY and CDR2 SYVADS. V lost 4 bases to trimming and J lost 2 bases; unmatched junction nucleotides: 4.

On this clone: Gene names denote mouse genes. The read ends 1 residue early relative to the CDR3; the germline J gene fills the gap. The V call is TRBV12-1, the J call TRBJ1-5, with D perhaps TRBD1 (5 bases). Germline assignment: CDR1 SGHSN and CDR2 HYEKVE. V was shortened by 2 bases and J by 9 bases, with 7 bases between the two germline ends. The CDR3 is 11 residues long. Incomplete CDR3 DNA: TGTGCCAGCTCTCAGAGGGGGGCTCCGCTT. Protein: CASSQRGAPL. The whole CDR3 is CASSQRGAPLF.

In regard to this clone: Genes and germline come from the mouse. Other DNA sequences in the sample encode the same CDR3. This CDR3 reads CASSRTASNERLFF. The CDR3 DNA, read in part, is TGTGCCAGCAGTCGGACAGCGTCCAACGAAAGATTATTT. The chain joins TRBV26 to TRBJ1-4, with a tentative D call TRBD1 (6 bases). The read comes to an end 1 residue before the CDR3 does, leaving the germline J gene to fill in the end. In germline, CDR1 is KGHPV, CDR2 FQNQEV (reference sequence). CDR3 length equals 14 residues. Trimming removed 4 bases at V and 2 bases at J, with 8 bases between.

This clone has more than one count but fewer than ten. Any gene name here is a mouse gene name. The read ends 1 residue shy of where the CDR3 ends; the end is completed using the germline J gene. The V and J genes are TRBV26 and TRBJ1-4; 9 nucleotides agree with TRBD1. This CDR3 is 14 amino acids long. The V gene's germline CDR1 is KGHPV and CDR2 FQNQEV (reference sequence). Losses at the gene ends were 2 bases for V and 6 bases for J; bases not matched to a gene: 1. The CDR3 protein is CASSLNRGHERLFF. Incomplete CDR3 DNA: TGTGCCAGCAGTCTGAACAGGGGGCACGAAAGATTATTT. Full variable domain (outside the CDR3, taken from reference TRBV26 and TRBJ1-4): NSKVIQTPRYLVKGQGQKAKMRCIPEKGHPVVFWYQQNKNNEFKFLINFQNQEVLQQIDMTEKRFSAECPSNSPCSLEIQSSEAGDSALYLCASSLNRGHERLFFGHGTKLSVL.

Points on this clone: Mouse gene names and germline throughout. The CDR3 end lies 1 residue beyond the end of the read and is filled in from the germline J gene. V usage is TRBV12-1 and J usage is TRBJ1-2, with TRBD1 matching 8 bases. CDR1 and CDR2 from the germline V gene are SGHSN and HYEKVE. The V segment lost 4 bases and the J segment 3 bases; nucleotides outside the gene matches: 6. This CDR3 is built from 14 residues. Incomplete CDR3 DNA: TGTGCCAGCTCCAGACAGGGGAGGGACTCCGACTACACC. Protein product: CASSRQGRDSDYT. The CDR3 reads in full as CASSRQGRDSDYTF.